These T cell receptor beta chains were read from a single sample in a study of T cells in Graves' hyperthyroidism and ophthalmopathy. TCRdb analysed the multiplex PCR reads with MiXCR anew, one entry per CDR3 protein. Of roughly 800,000 distinct CDR3 sequences in the sample, approximately 40% were seen once. Sequenced sample: blood. These receptors were obtained from a young man with Graves' hyperthyroidism. Both conserved end residues are part of each CDR3. A D gene is named only where the DNA matches it firmly. Size values are once, few and many counts, or a class for expanded clones, and some rows have none.

D	size	V	J	DNA	CDR3
.	many	TRBV7-9	TRBJ2-2	TGTGCCAGCAGCTTACAGGGCCCGAACACCGGGGAGCTGTTTTTT	CASSLQGPNTGELFF
.	few	TRBV7-2	TRBJ2-7	TGTGCCAGCAGCTTGTGGGTCGGAGGCGGTGGCGAGCAGTACTTC	CASSLWVGGGGEQYF
.	.	TRBV15	TRBJ1-1	TGTGCCGCCAGCAGCTTAGGGATCGGGAACACTGAAGCTTTCTTT	CAASSLGIGNTEAFF
.	many	TRBV4-1	TRBJ2-7	TGCGCCAGCAGCCAACTGGCCTTGGACGAGCAGTACTTC	CASSQLALDEQYF
TRBD1	.	TRBV10-3	TRBJ1-2	TGTGCCATCAGTTTAGACAGGGTAGAAGGCTACACCTTC	CAISLDRVEGYTF
.	few	TRBV20-1	TRBJ1-1	TGCAGTGCTAGAGTGGGGTTACATCTATGGACTGAAGCTTTCTTT	CSARVGLHLWTEAFF
.	.	TRBV18	TRBJ1-2	TGTGCCAGCTCACCAAGCGAGGGGAACTATGGCTACACCTTC	CASSPSEGNYGYTF
TRBD1	many	TRBV15	TRBJ2-2	TGTGCCACCCGGAAGGGCCGGGACAGTAACACCGGGGAGCTGTTTTTT	CATRKGRDSNTGELFF
.	.	TRBV10-3	TRBJ1-4	TGTGCCATACAAGACGGGGGGCAGGATGAAAAACTGTTTTTT	CAIQDGGQDEKLFF
.	many	TRBV12-3/TRBV12-4	TRBJ1-1	TGTGCCAGCAGTTTATCGACAGGCACTGAAGCTTTCTTT	CASSLSTGTEAFF
TRBD2	once	TRBV5-1	TRBJ2-7	TGCGCCAGCAGCTCCGAGGGACTAGCGGGAGGGTACGAGCAGTACTTC	CASSSEGLAGGYEQYF
.	.	TRBV15	TRBJ2-2	TGTGCCACCAGCTCGGAGGGGGGAACCGGGGAGCTGTTTTTT	CATSSEGGTGELFF
.	.	TRBV7-9	TRBJ2-7	TGTGCCAGCAGCTTAGGTCCCAGGGGCTCCTACGAGCAGTACTTC	CASSLGPRGSYEQYF
TRBD1	few	TRBV20-1	TRBJ1-1	TGCAGTGCTCCAGGACAGGGGGCTGAAGCTTTCTTT	CSAPGQGAEAFF
.	few	TRBV4-1	TRBJ1-1	TGCGCCAGCAGCCAAGAAGCGCCCCTTGGCACTGAAGCTTTCTTT	CASSQEAPLGTEAFF
.	many	TRBV10-3	TRBJ2-7	TGTGCCATCAGTGACCTCCTGGGGGGACGGATGGAGCAGTACTTC	CAISDLLGGRMEQYF
.	.	TRBV2	TRBJ1-5	TGTGCCAGCACCGCATTTAGCAATCAGCCCCAGCATTTT	CASTAFSNQPQHF
TRBD1	few	TRBV13	TRBJ1-4	TGTGCCAGCAGCTACGGGGACAGGGAAGATGAAAAACTGTTTTTT	CASSYGDREDEKLFF